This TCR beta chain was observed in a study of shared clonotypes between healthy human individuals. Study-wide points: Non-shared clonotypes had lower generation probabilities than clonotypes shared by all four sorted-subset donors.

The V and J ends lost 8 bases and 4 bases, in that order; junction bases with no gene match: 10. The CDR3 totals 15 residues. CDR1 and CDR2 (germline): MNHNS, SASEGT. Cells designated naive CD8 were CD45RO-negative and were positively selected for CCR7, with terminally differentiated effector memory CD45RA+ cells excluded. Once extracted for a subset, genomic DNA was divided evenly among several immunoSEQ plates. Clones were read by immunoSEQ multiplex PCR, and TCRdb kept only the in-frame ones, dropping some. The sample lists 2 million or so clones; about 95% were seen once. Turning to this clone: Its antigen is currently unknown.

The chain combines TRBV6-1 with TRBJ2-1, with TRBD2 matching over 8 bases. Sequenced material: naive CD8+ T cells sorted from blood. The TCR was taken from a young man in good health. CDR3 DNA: TGTGCCAGCGCCGGCCAGCGGGAGTTTTACAATGAGCAGTTCTTC. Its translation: CASAGQREFYNEQFF.